One and the same sample provided the 17 T cell receptor beta chains below, sequenced in a study of T cell repertoires in cytomegalovirus infection. Each CDR3 protein is one row after TCRdb ran MiXCR on the reads. The sample consists of about 400,000 distinct CDR3 sequences, 15% to 20% of them appearing once. Sequencing was done on a sample of PBMCs. The receptors were gathered from a human donor in good health (CMV status not recorded). Some clones in this sample may be carry-over from other donors' samples.

The V and J genes are TRBV29-1 and TRBJ2-1, with 10 bases aligning to TRBD1. Trimming at V came to 3 bases and at J to 9 bases, leaving 8 bases not matched to a gene. The CDR3 is 14 amino acids. CDR1 and CDR2 from the germline V gene are SQVTM and ANQGSEA. CDR3 DNA: TGCAGCGTTGACCCGGGACAGGGGTTGGGTGAGCAGTTCTTC. Protein sequence: CSVDPGQGLGEQFF.

This clonotype was seen many times. The rearrangement joins TRBV7-9 to TRBJ2-7, with D tentatively TRBD1 (6 bases). The length of the CDR3 is 14 residues. V lost 5 bases and J lost 6, with 17 bases in between. Germline CDR1 SEHNR, CDR2 FQNEAQ (reference sequence). CDR3 bases: TGTGCCAGCAGCCCCCAGACAGGAAACGGCGAGCAGTACTTC. Residues: CASSPQTGNGEQYF.

This chain joins TRBV27 and TRBJ2-1; 8 positions match TRBD1. With V trimmed by 5 bases and J by 8 bases, 5 bases remained unmatched. This CDR3 spans 13 amino acids. Germline CDR1 is MNHEY and CDR2 is SMNVEV (reference sequence). The CDR3 loop is CASSLQGGYEQFF. Written as DNA, the CDR3 is TGTGCCAGCAGTCTACAGGGGGGCTATGAGCAGTTCTTC.

The chain carries TRBV5-1 and TRBJ1-1; D not resolved. The CDR3 is 16 residues long. CDR1 is SGHRS, CDR2 YFSETQ, per germline. V lost 0 bases, J lost 2 bases, and 14 bases lay in between. The CDR3 region is CASSLESGPGNTEAFF. The CDR3 region has the DNA TGCGCCAGCAGCTTGGAGTCTGGGCCTGGAAACACTGAAGCTTTCTTT.

This sequence joins TRBV6-6 and TRBJ2-3, with 15 bases aligning to TRBD2. V was clipped by 7 bases and J by 0 bases; unmatched bases: 8. The germline gives CDR1 MNHNY, CDR2 SVGAGI (reference sequence). The CDR3 totals 18 residues. CDR3 sequence reads: CASKGGLAGGGSTDTQYF. CDR3 bases: TGTGCCAGCAAGGGGGGACTAGCGGGGGGCGGTAGCACAGATACGCAGTATTTT.

The chain is built from TRBV7-6 and TRBJ2-1; D may correspond to TRBD1 or TRBD2 (5 bases each). Deletions cut 5 bases from V and 9 bases from J, with 11 bases between. The CDR3 covers 12 residues. The germline V gene has CDR1 SGHVS and CDR2 FNYEAQ. The CDR3 protein is CASSQMGVEQFF. CDR3 DNA: TGTGCCAGCAGCCAGATGGGGGTTGAGCAGTTCTTC.

A few counts support this clonotype. The V call is TRBV2, the J call TRBJ1-6; 8 nucleotides match TRBD1. CDR3 length equals 16 residues. Unmatched junction bases numbered 11, after V lost 7 bases and J lost 6 bases. Germline CDR1 reads SNHLY; CDR2 reads FYNNEI. The CDR3, as DNA: TGTGCCAGCAATCGAGGGGCAGACAGGGGTAATTCACCCCTCCACTTT. It is translated as CASNRGADRGNSPLHF. The full variable domain, rest sourced from reference TRBV2 and TRBJ1-6, is EPEVTQTPSHQVTQMGQEVILRCVPISNHLYFYWYRQILGQKVEFLVSFYNNEISEKSEIFDDQFSVERPDGSNFTLKIRSTKLEDSAMYFCASNRGADRGNSPLHFGNGTRLTVT.

The V call is TRBV9, the J call TRBJ2-1; 12 positions agree with TRBD2. Germline V gene sequence: CDR1 SGDLS, CDR2 YYNGEE. CDR3 length: 16 residues. Trimming cost V 0 bases and J 8 bases; bases outside gene matches: 6. The CDR3 reads CASSVGLAGAMDEQFF. In nucleotides, the CDR3 is TGTGCCAGCAGCGTAGGACTAGCGGGGGCTATGGATGAGCAGTTCTTC.

Many counts were recorded for this clonotype. V and J are TRBV6-2 or TRBV6-3 and TRBJ2-1; tentatively, D is TRBD2 (5 bases). Trimming left V 2 bases short and J 6 bases short, with 11 bases between. Germline CDR1 MNHEY, CDR2 SVGEGT. This CDR3 region has 14 residues. Here the CDR3 DNA reads TGTGCCAGCAGTTACCTTAGCGCGTTCAATGAGCAGTTCTTC. It is translated as CASSYLSAFNEQFF.

V and J are TRBV7-6 and TRBJ2-7, with D perhaps TRBD1 (6 bases). V lost 1 base, J lost 2 bases, and 9 bases lay in between. Germline CDR1 and CDR2: SGHVS and FNYEAQ. The CDR3 covers 14 residues. CDR3 nucleotide sequence: TGTGCCAGCAGCTTAGAGGGGGTACCCTACGAGCAGTACTTC. As protein: CASSLEGVPYEQYF.

The rearrangement uses TRBV28 and TRBJ2-5; TRBD2 matches 9 bases. Unmatched junction bases numbered 21, after V lost 8 bases and J lost 5 bases. CDR1 and CDR2 from the germline V gene are MDHEN and SYDVKM. The CDR3 sequence is 18 residues long. This CDR3 reads CASSPPWASGDVTETQYF. The DNA for the CDR3 is TGTGCCAGCTCACCCCCGTGGGCTAGCGGGGACGTTACGGAGACCCAGTACTTC.

The CDR3 DNA reads as TGCAGTGTAAACAGCGGCACAGATACGCAGTATTTT. Residues: CSVNSGTDTQYF. V is TRBV20-1 and J is TRBJ2-3; unclear D gene. V gave up 7 bases and J gave up 1 base, with 9 bases separating them. CDR3 length: 12 residues. Germline loops: CDR1 DFQATT, CDR2 SNEGSKA (reference sequence).

There are a few counts of this clonotype. CDR3 region: CSASPLEAGGLGSQYF. In DNA form, the CDR3 reads TGCAGTGCTAGCCCACTAGAAGCGGGGGGGCTTGGGTCGCAGTATTTT. The chain couples TRBV20-1 to TRBJ2-3; TRBD2 aligns across 10 bases. The CDR3 consists of 16 residues. Germline CDR1 is DFQATT and CDR2 is SNEGSKA (reference sequence). J was trimmed by 10 bases and V by 3 bases; bases with no gene match: 16.

This clonotype has ten or more counts. The chain couples TRBV11-2 to TRBJ2-7, with TRBD1 identical over 8 bases. J was trimmed by 2 bases and V by 4 bases; bases with no gene match: 4. CDR1 is SGHAT and CDR2 is FQNNGV in the germline V gene. The CDR3 extends over 14 amino acids. The CDR3 is CASSSGQVPYEQYF. CDR3 DNA: TGTGCCAGCAGCTCGGGACAGGTACCCTACGAGCAGTACTTC.

V and J are TRBV12-3 or TRBV12-4 and TRBJ2-7; TRBD2 matches 8 bases. With 7 bases clipped from V and 3 bases from J, the junction kept 5 bases outside the gene matches. The CDR3 covers 13 residues. The CDR3 DNA reads TGTGCCAGCACCGGGACTAGTATCTACGAGCAGTACTTC. Amino acids: CASTGTSIYEQYF.

This clonotype was observed at least ten times. Written as DNA, the CDR3 is TGTGCCAGTAGTATAAACAGGGATACTGAAGCTTTCTTT. Translated: CASSINRDTEAFF. The gene calls are TRBV19 and TRBJ1-1, with D maybe TRBD1 (6 bases). V was pared by 2 bases and J by 5 bases, with 9 bases between. In germline, CDR1 is LNHDA, CDR2 SQIVND (reference sequence). The CDR3 totals 13 residues.

This clonotype showed up just a few times. The chain recombines TRBV12-3 or TRBV12-4 with TRBJ1-4, with TRBD1 matching 7 bases. V lost 3 bases to trimming and J lost 5 bases; unmatched junction nucleotides: 6. The CDR3 extends over 15 amino acids. The CDR3 sequence is CASSFLGQLNEKLFF. The CDR3 DNA follows: TGTGCCAGCAGTTTTTTGGGACAGTTGAATGAAAAACTGTTTTTT.